The source of this T cell receptor (beta chain) is a study of T cells in Graves' hyperthyroidism and ophthalmopathy. Amplification targeted TCR beta CDR3 regions from RNA transcripts. Initially, a first-round RT-PCR of the TCR CDR3 employed the HTBI primer set. TCRdb re-called the multiplex PCR reads through MiXCR, storing one row per CDR3 protein. The profile covers 300,000 to 450,000 distinct CDR3 sequences, with around a sixth appearing a single time and roughly 16% taken by the ten largest. This clonotype was seen ten or more times. A junction end diverges from the germline sequence, so it may reflect a read error. Germline V gene lookup returns CDR1 DFQATT and CDR2 SNEGSKA (reference sequence). The CDR3 consists of 11 residues.

This sequence originates from a woman in her forties with Graves' ophthalmopathy. The material sequenced was blood. The rearrangement uses TRBV20-1 and TRBJ2-7; D uncertain. In DNA form, the CDR3 reads TGCAGTGCTAGGGGGTCCTACGAGCAGTGCTTC. It codes for CSARGSYEQCF.